This T cell receptor beta chain was sequenced during a study of blood T cell repertoires in COVID-19 (dated by TCRdb to about 2020). For the study in its entirety: Samples from collaborators originated in the United States, Italy and Spain and spanned both the acute and convalescent phases of COVID-19. The prospective study material was composed of cDNA or gDNA derived from T cells, B-cell-depleted T cells, or PBMCs. Deeply sampled blood TCRbeta repertoires from subjects exposed to, actively infected with, or recovered from COVID-19 were included in the dataset. A freely available public database, intended as a resource for researchers studying the immune response to SARS-CoV-2, is where the repertoires were released. The samples were drawn from two sources: the first 160 participants of the ongoing ImmuneRACE study, and 1,200 or so subjects contributed by 6 global collaborators. The sample metadata nearly always contained a de-identified subject ID, COVID-19 status, age in years and sex. Where available, HLA class I and class II types were taken from metadata supplied by the sample provider and were not determined by assay-based typing. The study at large found these results: The amount of clinical and demographic metadata varied by source and participant and was provided uncurated.

Participants in the prospective study were aged about 18 to 90 years, lived in some 24 United States geographic areas, and enrolled through a virtual design. In the prospective study, participants were assigned to cohorts based on the clinical history participants reported in a screening survey and a study questionnaire. For ImmuneRACE Cohort 3, a participant was defined as recovered based on two consecutive negative NP/OP PCR tests, clearance by a healthcare professional, or resolution of symptoms. In the prospective study, whole blood, serum and a nasopharyngeal or oropharyngeal swab were collected from each participant by mobile phlebotomists. Participants in the prospective study had the option to provide additional blood draws and questionnaires over an approximately 2-month period. Before DNA extraction, blood samples from the prospective study were shipped at room temperature or frozen.

Compared with germline, V lacks 2 bases and J lacks 7 bases; bases without a gene match: 15. Taken from the germline V gene (reference sequence), the CDR1 and CDR2 loops are LGHDT and YNNKEL. The CDR3 contains 18 residues, cysteine and phenylalanine counted. Only CDR3 DNA is held: 54 bases, read in frame from base 1. In regard to this clone: The target of this receptor is not known. Per-base qualities were not stored, and no clone one base away is much larger.

TCRbeta CDR3 regions were amplified from genomic DNA using the immunoSEQ Assay, a bias-controlled multiplex PCR. The original methods were these. The number of nucleated cells in each sample was estimated by amplification of reference gene primers within the assay. To quantify the absolute abundance of each unique TCRbeta CDR3 rearrangement, sequence reads were collapsed and filtered. For each sample, productive Simpson clonality was calculated as the square root of Simpson's diversity index across productive rearrangements. TCRdb re-hosts the immuneACCESS table, in-frame sequences only. Its copies lack some clones; in the studies checked, an unresolved V gene accounts for under half of them, and the cause for the rest is not known. That table furnishes V, J and clone size, whereas the DNA furnished D and trimming. This sample holds 150,000 or so clones; roughly 85% were observed only once. The top ten constitute 4.4% of the sample.

The chain was built from TRBV3-1 (or the pseudogene TRBV3-2) and TRBJ2-2, with TRBD1 matching 8 junction bases. The sequence derives from a woman aged 45-59 years who had recovered from COVID-19. The source material was PBMCs or T cells enriched from blood (not recorded which). For the CDR3, the sequence is CASSQPLGGQAGNGELFF. Here is the DNA: TGTGCCAGCAGCCAACCCCTGGGGGGACAGGCGGGGAACGGGGAGCTGTTTTTT.